This T cell receptor beta chain appears in the sequencing data of a study of blood T cell repertoires in COVID-19. Study details: T cells, B-cell-depleted T cells, or PBMCs provided the cDNA or gDNA that served as material.

How the authors handled the data: Estimation of nucleated cell counts was performed using reference gene primer amplification. Here immunoSEQ multiplex PCR was the method, and the copy in TCRdb shows in-frame clones only, minus some. V, J and clone size were drawn from that table, and D and trimming were deduced from the DNA. The data hold about 88,000 clones, with 87% observed a single time. Material for sequencing was peripheral blood. The origin of this receptor is a woman aged 55-69 years with COVID-19, enrolled during active disease.

CDR3 in amino acids: CASSLEGFEQFF. The CDR3 region has the DNA TGTGCCAGCAGCTTGGAGGGGTTTGAGCAGTTCTTC. This sequence joins TRBV11-3 and TRBJ2-1; possibly TRBD2 for D (6 bases). With 3 bases removed from V and 9 bases from J, the gap between germline ends came to 9 bases. The germline CDR1 and CDR2 sequences are SGHNT and YENEEA. The CDR3 extends over 12 amino acids. Using reference TRBV11-3 and TRBJ2-1 for the parts outside the CDR3, the full variable domain is EAGVVQSPRYKIIEKKQPVAFWCNPISGHNTLYWYLQNLGQGPELLIRYENEEAVDDSQLPKDRFSAERLKGVDSTLKIQPAELGDSAVYLCASSLEGFEQFFGPGTRLTVL.